The source of this T cell receptor (beta chain) is a study of cytomegalovirus exposure and HLA in healthy donors. Generated by immunoSEQ multiplex PCR, the TCRdb table keeps only in-frame clones and is missing some. The sample includes some 73,000 clones, about 90% of them seen just once. Sequencing used PBMCs. This sequence was found in a woman between 18 and 30 years old in good health and CMV-seropositive.

The chain's CDR3 is CASSQVGPGILSSYEQYF. CDR3 nucleotide sequence: TGCGCCAGCAGCCAAGTCGGCCCGGGGATCTTAAGCTCCTACGAGCAGTACTTC. The chain combines TRBV4-1 with TRBJ2-7, with D possibly TRBD2 on 5 matching bases. This CDR3 is 18 amino acids long. Germline V gives CDR1 MGHRA, CDR2 YSYEKL. Trimming cost V 1 base and J 0 bases, with 19 bases left between them.